The 29 T cell receptor beta chains presented below share a single source sample, sequenced in a study of CD8 T cells in ankylosing spondylitis. TCRdb processed the 5' RACE reads anew with MiXCR; each CDR3 protein has one entry. Among about 360,000 distinct CDR3 sequences listed, roughly 20% were seen once. Sequencing used blood, either unsorted or a sorted T cell fraction (not recorded which). The receptors originated from a male donor with ankylosing spondylitis or in good health (not recorded which).

The rearrangement uses TRBV2 and TRBJ2-7, with TRBD1 matching over 7 bases. Germline V gene sequence: CDR1 SNHLY, CDR2 FYNNEI. V dropped 3 bases and J dropped 1; count of bases not matched to a gene: 6. The CDR3 is 15 residues long. The DNA for the CDR3 is TGTGCCAGCAGTGAGGGGACAGTACCATCCTACGAGCAGTACTTC. Encoded protein: CASSEGTVPSYEQYF.

This rearrangement joins TRBV27 to TRBJ2-2, with TRBD1 identical over 10 bases. Per the germline V gene, CDR1 is MNHEY and CDR2 is SMNVEV (reference sequence). The V and J ends lost 4 bases and 5 bases, in that order; junction bases with no gene match: 1. The CDR3 is made up of 14 amino acids. CDR3 region: CASSWGQGTGELFF. The CDR3 nucleotides are TGTGCCAGCAGTTGGGGACAGGGGACCGGGGAGCTGTTTTTT.

This clonotype was recorded a few times. The V gene is TRBV29-1, the J gene TRBJ2-1; D unresolved. The CDR3 has 12 amino acids. V lost 6 bases and J 0 bases, leaving 6 bases between the germline ends. Germline values: CDR1 SQVTM, CDR2 ANQGSEA. CDR3 in DNA: TGCAGCGTGAAGATCTCCTACAATGAGCAGTTCTTC. Its translation: CSVKISYNEQFF.

V usage is TRBV30 and J usage is TRBJ1-1; D unclear. Trimming cost V 0 bases and J 0 bases, with 8 bases left between them. CDR3 length: 14 amino acids. Germline V gene lookup returns CDR1 GTSNPN and CDR2 SVGIG (reference sequence). In DNA form, the CDR3 reads TGTGCCTGGAGTGTGAGACAATTGAACACTGAAGCTTTCTTT. Its protein is CAWSVRQLNTEAFF. Together with reference TRBV30 and TRBJ1-1, the CDR3 gives the full variable domain: SQTIHQWPATLVQPVGSPLSLECTVEGTSNPNLYWYRQAAGRGLQLLFYSVGIGQISSEVPQNLSASRPQDRQFILSSKKLLLSDSGFYLCAWSVRQLNTEAFFGQGTRLTVV.

The V call is TRBV6-2 or TRBV6-3, the J call TRBJ2-5, with D unclear. V was shortened by 6 bases and J by 1 base, with 15 bases between the two germline ends. The CDR3 sequence is 15 residues long. Germline lookup yields CDR1 MNHEY and CDR2 SVGEGT. CDR3 DNA sequence: TGTGCCAGCAGACCAACCTCCGGGCTCCAAGAGACCCAGTACTTC. It translates to CASRPTSGLQETQYF.

The chain carries TRBV7-8 and TRBJ2-1; 9 bases agree with TRBD2. The CDR3 contains 16 residues. Per germline, CDR1 SGHVS and CDR2 FQNEAQ. V gave up 5 bases and J gave up 5 bases; unmatched junction bases: 10. This CDR3 reads CASSVAGGPSNNEQFF. The CDR3 nucleotides are TGTGCCAGCAGCGTGGCGGGGGGGCCGTCGAACAATGAGCAGTTCTTC.

V usage is TRBV13 and J usage is TRBJ2-7; 8 bases line up with TRBD1. The germline V gene has CDR1 PRHDT and CDR2 FYEKMQ (reference sequence). CDR3 length equals 15 residues. Trimming took 3 bases from V and 0 from J; bases not matched to a gene: 4. In nucleotides, the CDR3 is TGTGCCAGCAGCTTGCGGACAGGGAACTCCTACGAGCAGTACTTC. Translating gives CASSLRTGNSYEQYF.

The chain recombines TRBV28 with TRBJ2-7, with no clear D. V was trimmed by 7 bases and J by 0 bases, leaving 16 bases between them. The length of the CDR3 is 15 residues. Germline V CDR1 and CDR2: MDHEN, SYDVKM. The CDR3 spells CASTTVREDSYEQYF. The CDR3 nucleotides are TGTGCCAGCACCACTGTAAGGGAAGACTCCTACGAGCAGTACTTC.

This clonotype appeared a few times. V usage is TRBV13 and J usage is TRBJ2-6; 7 positions agree with TRBD2. The germline V gene has CDR1 PRHDT and CDR2 FYEKMQ (reference sequence). Trimming cost V 5 bases and J 2 bases; bases outside gene matches: 6. The CDR3 runs to 16 residues. CDR3 DNA sequence: TGTGCCAGCAGCCCATTCCGGGGGGCTGGGGCCAACGTCCTGACTTTC. Protein product: CASSPFRGAGANVLTF.

The sample holds many counts of this clonotype. The rearrangement joins TRBV12-3 or TRBV12-4 to TRBJ2-1; 7 bases match TRBD1. V gave up 4 bases and J gave up 7 bases; unmatched junction bases: 4. The CDR3 contains 13 residues. CDR3 nucleotides: TGTGCCAGCAGTTACAGGGGCCGGAATGAGCAGTTCTTC. Amino acid sequence: CASSYRGRNEQFF.

This clonotype was detected a few times. V and J are TRBV20-1 and TRBJ2-3, with TRBD1 identical over 8 bases. The CDR3 loop spans 15 amino acids. Trimming at V came to 4 bases and at J to 3 bases, leaving 9 bases not matched to a gene. Looked up from germline, CDR1 is DFQATT and CDR2 is SNEGSKA (reference sequence). The CDR3 DNA sequence: TGCAGTGCTAATAAGGACAGGGTTGGAACAGATACGCAGTATTTT. This encodes CSANKDRVGTDTQYF.

The sample holds many counts of this clonotype. V gene TRBV27 combines with J gene TRBJ1-6; no firm D call. CDR3 length equals 13 residues. Trimming took off 5 bases at V and 6 bases at J, with 8 bases between the two ends. Germline CDR1 is MNHEY and CDR2 is SMNVEV (reference sequence). The CDR3 DNA reads as TGTGCCAGCAGTCCCCTGGGTAATTCACCCCTCCACTTT. It encodes CASSPLGNSPLHF.

V usage is TRBV5-1 and J usage is TRBJ2-7, with unresolved D. This CDR3 has 15 residues. Germline V lookup: CDR1 SGHRS, CDR2 YFSETQ. V gave up 0 bases and J gave up 0 bases, with 10 bases separating them. CDR3 loop: CASSLAPQNSYEQYF. As DNA, the CDR3 is TGCGCCAGCAGCTTGGCCCCACAGAACTCCTACGAGCAGTACTTC.

With regard to this clonotype: Possible read error: a much larger clone is one base away. The chain is built from TRBV9 and TRBJ2-3; a weak D match, TRBD1 (6 bases). The CDR3 length is 14 residues. V was clipped by 0 bases and J by 1 base, with 6 bases between them. In germline, CDR1 is SGDLS, CDR2 YYNGEE. The CDR3 DNA follows: TGTGCCAGCAGCGTAGGACAGGGCACAGATACGCAGTATTTT. The encoded protein is CASSVGQGTDTQYF.

This clonotype showed up many times. V usage is TRBV12-3 or TRBV12-4 and J usage is TRBJ2-7; D tentatively reads TRBD1 or TRBD2 (6 bases each). V lost 5 bases and J lost 2, with 19 bases in between. The CDR3 length is 16 residues. Here the CDR3 DNA reads TGTGCCAGCAGTAACTTGATTTTCGGGGGCGCCTACGAGCAGTACTTC. Protein: CASSNLIFGGAYEQYF.

The chain joins TRBV3-1 to TRBJ2-1; D tentatively reads TRBD1 or TRBD2 (5 bases each). V lost 4 bases to trimming and J lost 5 bases, with 12 bases between them. This CDR3 contains 14 residues. Germline-derived CDR1 and CDR2 are LGHDT and YNNKEL (reference sequence). The chain's CDR3 is CASSPGTLNNEQFF. The CDR3, as DNA: TGTGCCAGCAGCCCCGGGACCCTGAACAATGAGCAGTTCTTC.

This chain connects TRBV15 to TRBJ2-1, with D perhaps TRBD1 (6 bases). The CDR3 runs to 14 residues. Deletions cut 1 base from V and 4 bases from J, with 8 bases between. Germline V gene lookup returns CDR1 LNHNV and CDR2 YYDKDF (reference sequence). The CDR3 here is CATSRGQEYNEQFF. In nucleotides, the CDR3 is TGTGCCACCAGCAGAGGACAGGAGTACAATGAGCAGTTCTTC.

The chain is built from TRBV29-1 and TRBJ2-1; 9 bases are a match to TRBD1. CDR1 is SQVTM, CDR2 ANQGSEA, per germline. The CDR3 runs to 12 residues. Losses at the gene ends were 6 bases for V and 5 bases for J; bases not matched to a gene: 2. The CDR3 sequence is CSVRDRDNEQFF. The CDR3 region has the DNA TGCAGCGTCCGGGACAGGGACAATGAGCAGTTCTTC.

This clonotype was counted many times. V is TRBV25-1 and J is TRBJ2-1; 7 bases align to TRBD1. Germline loops: CDR1 MGHDK, CDR2 SYGVNS. Unmatched junction bases numbered 3, after V lost 7 bases and J lost 6 bases. The CDR3 has 12 residues. The CDR3 loop reads CASTPGGNEQFF. The CDR3 bases are TGTGCCAGCACCCCAGGGGGCAATGAGCAGTTCTTC.

This sequence joins TRBV25-1 and TRBJ2-7; perhaps TRBD2 as D (7 bases). CDR1 is MGHDK and CDR2 is SYGVNS in the germline V gene. Trimming took off 5 bases at V and 7 bases at J, with 15 bases between the two ends. The CDR3 runs 13 residues. The CDR3 sequence is CASSSGGGAEQYF. The CDR3 DNA reads as TGTGCCAGCAGTTCAGGAGGGGGGGCTGAGCAGTACTTC.

Worth noting for this clonotype: One end of the junction is discordant with germline, which a read error may explain. This chain links TRBV5-6 with TRBJ2-2, with 9 positions matching TRBD1. This CDR3 is 18 amino acids long. CDR1 is SGHDT, CDR2 YYEEEE, per germline. In nucleotides, the CDR3 is TGTGCCATCAGCCCGGGACAGGGTTCCCCCCTGAACACCGGGGAGCTGTTTTTT. This translates into CAISPGQGSPLNTGELFF.

This clonotype has a handful of counts. The rearrangement uses TRBV9 and TRBJ2-5, with D maybe TRBD1 (6 bases). Germline CDR1 and CDR2: SGDLS and YYNGEE. V shed 4 bases and J shed 0 bases, with 13 bases lying between them. The CDR3 loop spans 15 amino acids. The CDR3 loop is CASSPDGQYQETQYF. CDR3 sequence (DNA): TGTGCCAGCAGCCCCGATGGACAGTACCAAGAGACCCAGTACTTC.

This chain joins TRBV7-9 and TRBJ2-5; 11 nucleotides line up with TRBD2. Germline trimming cut 2 bases from V and 2 bases from J; bases unmatched to any gene: 1. This CDR3 region has 15 residues. Germline values: CDR1 SEHNR, CDR2 FQNEAQ (reference sequence). The CDR3 bases are TGTGCCAGCAGCTTAAGACTAGCGGGACAAGAGACCCAGTACTTC. Its protein product is CASSLRLAGQETQYF.

This clonotype came up a few times. The V and J genes are TRBV7-9 and TRBJ2-4, with 10 nucleotides matching TRBD2. Germline V lookup: CDR1 SEHNR, CDR2 FQNEAQ (reference sequence). This CDR3 has 16 residues. V lost 8 bases and J lost 2; bases outside the gene matches: 9. The CDR3: CASDSSGGGPKNIQYF. The CDR3 nucleotides read TGTGCCAGCGACTCTAGCGGGGGTGGGCCCAAAAACATTCAGTACTTC.

This clonotype has a handful of counts. V is TRBV12-3 or TRBV12-4 and J is TRBJ2-5; D remains unclear. Trimming took off 3 bases at V and 5 bases at J, with 10 bases between the two ends. CDR3 length equals 13 residues. CDR3 DNA: TGTGCCAGCAGTTTTCTGGTGCGGGAGACCCAGTACTTC. Protein sequence: CASSFLVRETQYF.

The J gene is TRBJ2-3, the V gene TRBV30; D not resolved. The CDR3 covers 14 residues. The V gene's germline CDR1 is GTSNPN and CDR2 SVGIG (reference sequence). Trimming cost V 2 bases and J 3 bases, with 12 bases left between them. CDR3 in amino acids: CAWSPGFVTDTQYF. The CDR3 DNA sequence: TGTGCCTGGAGTCCTGGGTTTGTGACAGATACGCAGTATTTT.

In this sample, this clonotype turned up a few times. The chain links TRBV28 to TRBJ2-7; D call uncertain. The CDR3 is 15 amino acids. Trimming removed 6 bases at V and 3 bases at J, with 18 bases between. Germline loops: CDR1 MDHEN, CDR2 SYDVKM. Here the CDR3 DNA reads TGTGCCAGCAGCTCCCCCCGGAGTCCCATCTACGAGCAGTACTTC. It translates to CASSSPRSPIYEQYF.

The chain recombines TRBV7-2 with TRBJ2-1; D is uncertain. The CDR3 sequence is 13 residues long. From germline, CDR1 is SGHTA and CDR2 FQGNSA. V was pared by 6 bases and J by 3 bases, with 9 bases between. CDR3 nucleotide sequence: TGTGCCAGCAGACTGGCGGTCTACAATGAGCAGTTCTTC. It specifies CASRLAVYNEQFF.

This clonotype was picked up a small number of times. The rearrangement links TRBV3-1 to TRBJ2-7; D not resolved. V lost 6 bases, J lost 0 bases, and 9 bases lay in between. The CDR3 extends over 13 amino acids. Looked up from germline, CDR1 is LGHDT and CDR2 is YNNKEL (reference sequence). The CDR3 spells CASRHESSYEQYF. The CDR3 region has the DNA TGTGCCAGCAGACACGAGAGCTCCTACGAGCAGTACTTC.